These 19 T cell receptor beta chains originate from one sample sequenced in a study of shared clonotypes between healthy human individuals. The repertoire was sequenced with immunoSEQ multiplex PCR; TCRdb's copy has only in-frame clones and lacks some. The sample records about 2.4 million clones, 80% to 95% being singletons. Sequencing used naive CD4+ T cells from PBMCs. The subset denotes: CD45RA+ positively selected. The origin of the receptors is a man aged 18 to 30 in good health. Some clones in this sample may be carry-over from other donors' samples.

V usage is TRBV5-4 and J usage is TRBJ1-2, with D hard to call. Germline V gene lookup returns CDR1 SGHNT and CDR2 YYREEE (reference sequence). CDR3 length: 14 amino acids. Trimming took 0 bases from V and 2 from J, leaving 8 bases between them. Here the CDR3 reads CASSLVGANYGYTF. The CDR3 DNA reads as TGTGCCAGCAGCTTGGTCGGAGCCAACTATGGCTACACCTTC.

CDR3 sequence (DNA): TGTGCCAGCAGCTTTACCGACGGGCTGGATTCACCCCTCCACTTT. Protein: CASSFTDGLDSPLHF. The rearrangement links TRBV5-4 to TRBJ1-6, with D unresolved. The V end lost 2 bases, the J end lost 8 bases, and 14 bases lay between the germline ends. Germline-derived CDR1 and CDR2 are SGHNT and YYREEE (reference sequence). The CDR3 is 15 residues long.

The chain carries TRBV5-1 and TRBJ2-7; D gene uncertain. The V end lost 0 bases, the J end lost 2 bases, and 9 bases lay between the germline ends. The CDR3 spans 14 residues. Germline assignment: CDR1 SGHRS and CDR2 YFSETQ. CDR3 sequence: CASSLGKDAYEQYF. The CDR3 nucleotides are TGCGCCAGCAGCTTGGGTAAGGACGCCTACGAGCAGTACTTC.

V is TRBV5-1 and J is TRBJ2-3; 11 bases line up with TRBD2. The CDR3 is 16 residues long. The junction had 4 bases not matched to a gene; V was cut back by 0 bases and J by 4 bases. CDR1 SGHRS and CDR2 YFSETQ come from the germline V gene. The CDR3 sequence is CASSLVVAGGSDTQYF. The CDR3 DNA sequence: TGCGCCAGCAGCTTGGTGGTAGCGGGAGGGTCAGATACGCAGTATTTT.

The CDR3 region is CASSVVFRPLGNTEAFF. DNA for the CDR3: TGTGCCAGCAGCGTAGTCTTCCGCCCCCTCGGTAACACTGAAGCTTTCTTT. The chain links TRBV9 to TRBJ1-1; D ambiguous. Germline assignment: CDR1 SGDLS and CDR2 YYNGEE. CDR3 size: 17 residues. Trimming took 0 bases from V and 2 from J, leaving 17 bases between them.

The rearrangement links TRBV5-4 to TRBJ1-1; D may be TRBD1 (5 bases). From germline, CDR1 is SGHNT and CDR2 YYREEE (reference sequence). This CDR3 comprises 15 residues. V was clipped by 2 bases and J by 1 base, with 12 bases between them. In DNA, the CDR3 is TGTGCCAGCAGCTTATCAGGGAGGAGGAACACTGAAGCTTTCTTT. Its protein product is CASSLSGRRNTEAFF.

The chain is built from TRBV9 and TRBJ2-3; 10 bases line up with TRBD2. Germline assignment: CDR1 SGDLS and CDR2 YYNGEE. With 4 bases clipped from V and 4 bases from J, the junction kept 9 bases outside the gene matches. This CDR3 has 16 amino acids. CDR3 loop: CASSFVAGGAADTQYF. The CDR3 DNA sequence: TGTGCCAGCAGCTTTGTAGCGGGAGGTGCGGCAGATACGCAGTATTTT.

Comment on this clone: The identical CDR3 is also encoded by other nucleotide sequences in the sample. DNA of the CDR3: TGTGCCAGCAGTTACGGCAGAAACACTGAAGCTTTCTTT. Translated: CASSYGRNTEAFF. The chain combines TRBV6-5 with TRBJ1-1, with no clear D. Germline CDR1 reads MNHEY; CDR2 reads SVGAGI. Trimming removed 2 bases from V and 2 bases from J, with 6 bases in between. The CDR3 contains 13 residues.

The V gene is TRBV18, the J gene TRBJ1-3; 7 bases line up with TRBD1. The germline CDR1 and CDR2 sequences are KGHSH and LQKENI. V was clipped by 3 bases and J by 2 bases; unmatched bases: 4. This CDR3 is 15 amino acids long. The chain's CDR3 is CASSPTTGTGNTIYF. CDR3 nucleotides: TGTGCCAGCTCACCGACGACAGGGACTGGAAACACCATATATTTT. Based on the CDR3 plus reference TRBV18 and TRBJ1-3, the full variable domain is NAGVMQNPRHLVRRRGQEARLRCSPMKGHSHVYWYRQLPEEGLKFMVYLQKENIIDESGMPKERFSAEFPKEGPSILRIQQVVRGDSAAYFCASSPTTGTGNTIYFGEGSWLTVV.

The chain couples TRBV11-2 to TRBJ2-3; 11 bases line up with TRBD2. The J segment lost 6 bases and the V segment lost 6 bases, leaving 11 bases of the junction unmatched. Germline-derived CDR1 and CDR2 are SGHAT and FQNNGV. The CDR3 has 16 residues. CDR3 coding DNA: TGTGCCAGCAGACCCATAGCGGGAGGGCCATCCGATACGCAGTATTTT. Its translation: CASRPIAGGPSDTQYF.

V usage is TRBV10-3 and J usage is TRBJ2-5, with TRBD2 matching 10 bases. The CDR3 is made up of 17 amino acids. Germline lookup yields CDR1 ENHRY and CDR2 SYGVKD. Losses at the gene ends were 6 bases for V and 7 bases for J; bases not matched to a gene: 17. The CDR3 DNA reads TGTGCCATCAGCGGGCCGGGCGGGACTAGCGCGCCAGGGACCCAGTACTTC. This encodes CAISGPGGTSAPGTQYF.

This clone was seen just once. V is TRBV5-4 and J is TRBJ2-5; TRBD1 matches 8 bases. The CDR3 has 12 residues. CDR1 and CDR2 from the germline V gene are SGHNT and YYREEE (reference sequence). V gave up 4 bases and J gave up 10 bases; unmatched junction bases: 6. CDR3 in amino acids: CASSADREDQYF. Written as DNA, the CDR3 is TGTGCCAGCAGCGCGGACAGGGAGGACCAGTACTTC.

This clone is a singleton in its sample. V and J are TRBV6-1 and TRBJ2-5; D uncertain. Germline lookup yields CDR1 MNHNS and CDR2 SASEGT. The CDR3 has 13 amino acids. The germline V and J ends were trimmed by 11 bases and 0 bases, with 13 bases remaining between them. The CDR3 spells CAGQTSHQETQYF. As DNA, the CDR3 is TGTGCCGGGCAAACGTCACACCAAGAGACCCAGTACTTC.

V gene TRBV6-1 combines with J gene TRBJ2-3; D is uncertain. V was pared by 2 bases and J by 0 bases, with 12 bases between. The germline gives CDR1 MNHNS, CDR2 SASEGT. This CDR3 is 16 amino acids long. The CDR3 loop is CASSEFRVRSTDTQYF. In nucleotides, the CDR3 is TGTGCCAGCAGTGAATTTAGGGTAAGGAGCACAGATACGCAGTATTTT.

The chain combines TRBV6-1 with TRBJ1-1; no reliable D call. Trimming stripped 4 bases from V and 5 bases from J, with 20 bases between. Germline lookup yields CDR1 MNHNS and CDR2 SASEGT. The CDR3 consists of 16 residues. The CDR3 DNA sequence: TGTGCCAGCAGTGTTCGGACCAGTCACCCGATGACTGAAGCTTTCTTT. Translated, it gives CASSVRTSHPMTEAFF.

This chain joins TRBV5-1 and TRBJ2-7, with TRBD2 matching 12 bases. J was trimmed by 4 bases and V by 1 base; bases with no gene match: 9. Germline CDR1 and CDR2: SGHRS and YFSETQ. The CDR3 is 17 residues long. In nucleotides, the CDR3 is TGCGCCAGCAGCTTGCCGCGACTAGCGGGAGTGTTTTACGAGCAGTACTTC. It encodes CASSLPRLAGVFYEQYF.

V and J are TRBV6-1 and TRBJ1-5; TRBD1 is a possible D gene (5 bases). Looked up from germline, CDR1 is MNHNS and CDR2 is SASEGT. V was cut by 2 bases and J by 1 base, with 18 bases left in between. This CDR3 is 18 amino acids long. CDR3 bases: TGTGCCAGCAGTGAATCCTATGTAGGGGCAGCGAGCAATCAGCCCCAGCATTTT. Translated, it gives CASSESYVGAASNQPQHF.

The table lists this clone with a count of one. V is TRBV21-1 and J is TRBJ1-5. TRBV21-1 is classified as a pseudogene. The CDR3 totals 18 residues. In DNA form, the CDR3 reads TGTGCCAGCAGCAAAGTAGAGAACAAGACCCCGTGTAATCAGCCCCAGCATTTT. It is translated as CASSKVENKTPCNQPQHF.

The rearrangement links TRBV25-1 to TRBJ2-7; 7 bases line up with TRBD1. The CDR3 has 14 residues. The junction had 7 bases not matched to a gene; V was cut back by 6 bases and J by 2 bases. The germline CDR1 and CDR2 sequences are MGHDK and SYGVNS. CDR3 region: CASSKRQGPYEQYF. CDR3 coding DNA: TGTGCCAGCAGCAAAAGACAGGGACCCTACGAGCAGTACTTC.